The T cell receptor beta chain under discussion was sequenced for a study of beta chain features in type 1 diabetes. It was via CD45RO/CCR7/CD25/CD127/CD95/CD27 that CD4+ naive, central memory, regulatory and stem cell-like memory cells were sorted. The CDR3 spans 15 residues. The ends lost 3 bases at V and 6 bases at J; junction bases unmatched: 3. CDR1 is SGHAT and CDR2 is FQNNGV in the germline V gene. As every portion of the isolated RNA was reverse transcribed, the sequencing read expressed TCRB transcripts. Libraries were prepared by immunoSEQ multiplex PCR; TCRdb keeps only in-frame clonotypes and omits some of them. The sample records roughly 300,000 clones, 6.5% to 10% being singletons.

The sequencing input was central memory CD4+ T cells from blood. The chain is built from TRBV11-2 and TRBJ2-1; 12 nucleotides align to TRBD2. The sequence was collected from a woman aged 18-29 years in good health. CDR3 in DNA: TGTGCCAGCAGCTTGCAGACTAGCGGGAGCAATGAGCAGTTCTTC. It is translated as CASSLQTSGSNEQFF.